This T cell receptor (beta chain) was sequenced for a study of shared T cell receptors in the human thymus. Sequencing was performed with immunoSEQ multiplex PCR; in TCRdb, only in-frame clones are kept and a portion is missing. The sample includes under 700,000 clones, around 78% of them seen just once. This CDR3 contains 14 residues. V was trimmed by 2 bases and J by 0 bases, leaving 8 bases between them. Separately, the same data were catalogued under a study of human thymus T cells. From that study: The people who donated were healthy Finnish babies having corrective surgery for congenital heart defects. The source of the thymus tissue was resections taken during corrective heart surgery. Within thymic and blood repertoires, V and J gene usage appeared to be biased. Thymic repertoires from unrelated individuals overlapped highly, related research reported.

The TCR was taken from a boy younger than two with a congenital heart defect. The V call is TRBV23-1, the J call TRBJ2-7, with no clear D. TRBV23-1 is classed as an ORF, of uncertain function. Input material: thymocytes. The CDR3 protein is CASSQKESSYEQYF. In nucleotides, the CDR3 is TGCGCCAGCAGTCAAAAGGAGAGCTCCTACGAGCAGTACTTC.